This T cell receptor (beta chain) originates from a study of T cell responses to AZD1222 COVID-19 vaccine. Study-wide points: Clonal diversity may have been underestimated, and the donors were mostly white British, with more females than males. Repertoire sampling was restricted to post-peak T cell response timepoints. Variant regions that are unmutated are reportedly the target of nearly half of spike-specific TCRs.

Generated by immunoSEQ multiplex PCR, the TCRdb table keeps only in-frame clones and is missing some. The table records about 92,000 clones, 91% of them present only once. The sample holds a few counts of this clone. The target antigen is unknown. Germline CDR1 and CDR2: GTSNPN and SVGIG (reference sequence). Trimming pared 2 bases from V and 6 bases from J, leaving 8 bases between. The CDR3 is 12 amino acids. This specimen was peripheral blood, taken on day 0 of AZD1222 vaccination. This receptor was obtained from an adult in good health. This rearrangement joins TRBV30 to TRBJ2-1; D unclear. CDR3 sequence (DNA): TGTGCCTGGAGTACCAGGTTCAATGAGCAGTTCTTC. Amino acids: CAWSTRFNEQFF.